The sample holds a few counts of the clone carrying this T cell receptor (beta chain). Antigen: not known. This sample was taken from a study of beta chain features in type 1 diabetes. General observations from the study: All four CD4+ subsets of Type 1 diabetes patients contained TCRB CDR3s that were moderately but significantly shorter. Sampled from patients, naive, central memory and Treg TCRB repertoires appeared more similar than those sampled from healthy donors. Individuals with type 1 diabetes displayed fewer insertions and more deletions at VDJ junctions.

Germline assignment: CDR1 LGHNA and CDR2 YSLEER. The V gene end was trimmed by 2 bases and the J gene end by 5 bases; junction bases not matched to a gene: 8. The CDR3 has 17 residues. All of the isolated RNA was reverse transcribed, so expressed TCRB transcripts were sequenced. Data came from immunoSEQ multiplex PCR; TCRdb stores just in-frame clones and leaves some out. In the table there are about 340,000 clones, roughly 13% of which are singletons. This receptor was obtained from a woman between 18 and 30 years old with type 1 diabetes. This chain connects TRBV4-3 to TRBJ2-3; 12 nucleotides line up with TRBD2. The sequenced sample consisted of naive CD4+ T cells from blood. The CDR3 nucleotides read TGCGCCAGCAGCCAACTTCCGGGACTAGCGGGCAAAGATACGCAGTATTTT. Its protein product is CASSQLPGLAGKDTQYF.